The 27 T cell receptor beta chains presented below share a single source sample, sequenced in a study of blood T cells in healthy people across ages. It was with a sample-barcoded 5' primer and a J-beta primer mix that a second PCR of roughly 6 to 11 cycles was run. Each CDR3 protein gets one entry after TCRdb re-called the 5' RACE reads with MiXCR. The data hold some 550,000 distinct CDR3 sequences, with roughly 48% observed a single time. Sequences were obtained from blood. The source of these receptors is a man at least 80 years old in good health.

This clonotype has more than one count but fewer than ten. The chain links TRBV20-1 to TRBJ1-4; D is unclear. The V end lost 5 bases, the J end lost 8 bases, and 15 bases lay between the germline ends. CDR1 DFQATT and CDR2 SNEGSKA come from the germline V gene (reference sequence). The CDR3 consists of 13 residues. DNA for the CDR3: TGCAGTGCTGACCGGGCCCCGGGCGAAAAACTGTTTTTT. It codes for CSADRAPGEKLFF.

The CDR3 sequence is CASIPGLAGMYNEQFF. The CDR3 nucleotides are TGTGCCAGCATACCGGGACTAGCGGGAATGTACAATGAGCAGTTCTTC. J is TRBJ2-1 and V is TRBV7-8, with TRBD2 matching 13 bases. The V segment lost 7 bases and the J segment 4 bases; nucleotides outside the gene matches: 7. Germline V gene data show CDR1 as SGHVS and CDR2 as FQNEAQ. The CDR3 contains 16 residues. The whole variable domain, remainder taken from reference TRBV7-8 and TRBJ2-1, is GAGVSQSPRYKVAKRGQDVALRCDPISGHVSLFWYQQALGQGPEFLTYFQNEAQLDKSGLPSDRFFAERPEGSVSTLKIQRTQQEDSAVYLCASIPGLAGMYNEQFFGPGTRLTVL.

This clonotype has a handful of counts. Sequence at one end of the junction differs from germline and may be a read error. The J gene is TRBJ2-7, the V gene TRBV20-1; D perhaps matches TRBD1 (6 bases). CDR1 and CDR2 from the germline V gene are DFQATT and SNEGSKA (reference sequence). The CDR3 has 15 amino acids. CDR3 DNA: TGCAGTGCTGGAGAGCCGACCTACAGGGACTACGAGCAGTACTTC. Protein: CSAGEPTYRDYEQYF.

This clonotype was counted a few times. The chain is built from TRBV29-1 and TRBJ2-1, with TRBD2 identical over 9 bases. Germline CDR1 reads SQVTM; CDR2 reads ANQGSEA. With V trimmed by 5 bases and J by 6 bases, 8 bases remained unmatched. This CDR3 is 14 amino acids long. The CDR3 DNA sequence: TGCAGCGTTACGGGACTAGCCCTACTCAATGAGCAGTTCTTC. Its translation is CSVTGLALLNEQFF.

There are many counts of this clonotype. The V call is TRBV6-6, the J call TRBJ2-7; unclear D gene. CDR1 and CDR2 (germline): MNHNY, SVGAGI (reference sequence). CDR3 length: 15 residues. V lost 4 bases to trimming and J lost 0 bases, with 13 bases between them. CDR3 amino acids: CASSLLSFSSYEQYF. CDR3 sequence (DNA): TGTGCCAGCAGTTTACTAAGTTTTAGCTCCTACGAGCAGTACTTC.

The chain links TRBV4-3 to TRBJ1-1; maybe TRBD1 (5 bases). Germline CDR1 LGHNA, CDR2 YSLEER. The CDR3 sequence is 13 residues long. The V gene lost 3 bases and the J gene lost 4 bases, with 9 bases spanning the gap. CDR3 DNA sequence: TGCGCCAGCAGCCATCAGGGTGGCACTGAAGCTTTCTTT. This encodes CASSHQGGTEAFF.

The chain is built from TRBV20-1 and TRBJ2-7; 7 nucleotides match TRBD2. With 7 bases clipped from V and 6 bases from J, the junction kept 6 bases outside the gene matches. Germline CDR1 is DFQATT and CDR2 is SNEGSKA (reference sequence). The CDR3 extends over 11 amino acids. As DNA, the CDR3 is TGCAGTGTGGGAGGGGCGCGCGAGCAGTACTTC. Translation gives CSVGGAREQYF.

Only a few counts were recorded for this clonotype. CDR3 nucleotide sequence: TGCGCCAGCAGTTCGGCAGAGAATGAAAAACTGTTTTTT. Translating it yields CASSSAENEKLFF. This chain links TRBV5-1 with TRBJ1-4; D gene uncertain. Trimming took off 5 bases at V and 5 bases at J, with 10 bases between the two ends. CDR3 size: 13 residues. Germline CDR1 reads SGHRS; CDR2 reads YFSETQ.

The rearrangement links TRBV20-1 to TRBJ2-7; 8 nucleotides agree with TRBD1. The V segment lost 5 bases and the J segment 0 bases; nucleotides outside the gene matches: 6. The CDR3 length is 14 residues. CDR1 DFQATT and CDR2 SNEGSKA come from the germline V gene (reference sequence). CDR3 protein: CSASQGEGSYEQYF. The CDR3 DNA reads as TGCAGTGCTTCACAGGGGGAAGGCTCCTACGAGCAGTACTTC.

Remarks on this clonotype: This clone may be a read error of a much larger clone one base away. V gene TRBV5-1 combines with J gene TRBJ2-1, with D possibly matching TRBD2 (6 bases). Germline lookup yields CDR1 SGHRS and CDR2 YFSETQ. The germline V and J ends were trimmed by 1 base and 6 bases, with 17 bases remaining between them. The CDR3 sequence is 16 residues long. As DNA, the CDR3 is TGCGCCAGCAGCTTGCGCAGCGGGCGGTTGGGCAATGAGCAGTTCTTC. This gives the protein CASSLRSGRLGNEQFF.

This clonotype has just one count. For the CDR3, the DNA is TGTGCCAGCAGTTCTCTCTCCAGGGGGGGTTCCTACGAGCAGTACTTC. Translated, it gives CASSSLSRGGSYEQYF. The rearrangement uses TRBV12-3 or TRBV12-4 and TRBJ2-7; the D gene could be TRBD1 or TRBD2 (7 bases each). Trimming removed 4 bases at V and 1 base at J, with 17 bases between. The length of the CDR3 is 16 residues.

The chain couples TRBV5-1 to TRBJ2-7; 10 nucleotides align to TRBD2. The CDR3 contains 15 residues. With 7 bases clipped from V and 3 bases from J, the junction kept 10 bases outside the gene matches. Germline V gives CDR1 SGHRS, CDR2 YFSETQ. The CDR3 nucleotides read TGCGCCAGCGGCACTTTAGCGGGAGGATTCTACGAGCAGTACTTC. This codes for CASGTLAGGFYEQYF. Based on the CDR3 plus reference TRBV5-1 and TRBJ2-7, the full variable domain is KAGVTQTPRYLIKTRGQQVTLSCSPISGHRSVSWYQQTPGQGLQFLFEYFSETQRNKGNFPGRFSGRQFSNSRSEMNVSTLELGDSALYLCASGTLAGGFYEQYFGPGTRLTVT.

The genes are TRBV10-3 and TRBJ1-2; the D is unclear. The germline V gene encodes CDR1 ENHRY and CDR2 SYGVKD. V was cut by 0 bases and J by 2 bases, with 13 bases left in between. This CDR3 has 16 residues. For the CDR3, the DNA is TGTGCCATCAGTGAGTCGAGGGCGACCAGAAACTATGGCTACACCTTC. Its translation is CAISESRATRNYGYTF.

The chain has TRBV10-3 and TRBJ2-5; weak D call: TRBD2 (5 bases). The germline gives CDR1 ENHRY, CDR2 SYGVKD. The germline V and J ends were trimmed by 0 bases and 5 bases, with 10 bases remaining between them. The CDR3 has 14 residues. The CDR3, as DNA: TGTGCCATCAGTGAGTCTCTAGCCGGGGAGACCCAGTACTTC. Protein product: CAISESLAGETQYF.

The chain links TRBV7-2 to TRBJ2-4; 8 bases align to TRBD1. The DNA end is a closer match to TRBJ2-7, so the J assignment may be wrong. This CDR3 comprises 14 residues. Germline V gene lookup returns CDR1 SGHTA and CDR2 FQGNSA. The CDR3 DNA reads TGTGCCAGCAGTTCTCGGACAGGGCACTACGAGCAGTACTTC. This encodes CASSSRTGHYEQYF.

This clonotype appeared a single time. This chain links TRBV28 with TRBJ2-3, with TRBD2 identical over 14 bases. Germline V gives CDR1 MDHEN, CDR2 SYDVKM. With V trimmed by 5 bases and J by 4 bases, 14 bases remained unmatched. This CDR3 region has 19 residues. The CDR3 bases are TGTGCCAGCAGTCCCTTTATATCGACTAGCGGGAGGGGCCCAGATACGCAGTATTTT. Translated, it gives CASSPFISTSGRGPDTQYF. Full variable domain (missing parts from reference TRBV28 and TRBJ2-3): DVKVTQSSRYLVKRTGEKVFLECVQDMDHENMFWYRQDPGLGLRLIYFSYDVKMKEKGDIPEGYSVSREKKERFSLILESASTNQTSMYLCASSPFISTSGRGPDTQYFGPGTRLTVL.

The CDR3 region has the DNA TGTGCCAGCAGCTTGCTAGCGGGAGAAGGCGGAAATGAGCAGTTCTTC. It codes for CASSLLAGEGGNEQFF. The chain uses TRBV5-8 and TRBJ2-1, with 10 bases aligning to TRBD2. After removal of 1 base from V and 7 bases from J, the junction contained 8 bases not matched to a gene. Germline assignment: CDR1 SGHTS and CDR2 YDEGEE. The CDR3 is 16 residues long.

This clonotype has a count of ten or more. The genes are TRBV6-6 and TRBJ1-1, with D uncertain. Germline CDR1 MNHNY, CDR2 SVGAGI (reference sequence). The CDR3 runs 13 residues. Between the trimmed V and J ends, which lost 2 bases and 2 bases, there was a span of 6 bases. The CDR3 protein is CASSYVSNTEAFF. The CDR3 DNA reads TGTGCCAGCAGTTACGTATCCAACACTGAAGCTTTCTTT.

The rearrangement uses TRBV6-2 or TRBV6-3 and TRBJ2-6; 9 bases map to TRBD1. J lost 0 bases, V lost 7 bases, and 4 bases had no gene match. Germline V gene data show CDR1 as MNHEY and CDR2 as SVGEGT. This CDR3 comprises 16 residues. The CDR3 bases are TGTGCCAGCACGGGACAGGGTCTCTCTGGGGCCAACGTCCTGACTTTC. Translated: CASTGQGLSGANVLTF.

The V gene is TRBV5-5, the J gene TRBJ1-6; D is ambiguous. CDR1 is SGHKS, CDR2 YYEKEE, per germline (reference sequence). V was shortened by 0 bases and J by 7 bases, with 17 bases between the two germline ends. The CDR3 is 17 residues long. CDR3 amino acids: CASSLAAGDFSNSPLHF. CDR3 DNA sequence: TGTGCCAGCAGCTTGGCCGCGGGAGACTTCTCCAATTCACCCCTCCACTTT.

Remarks on this clonotype: A junction end diverges from the germline sequence, so it may reflect a read error. The gene calls are TRBV20-1 and TRBJ2-1, with 9 bases lining up with TRBD2. From germline, CDR1 is DFQATT and CDR2 SNEGSKA (reference sequence). This CDR3 has 15 residues. CDR3 in DNA: TGCAATGCTAGAGATTCGCGCGGGGGGGACAATGAGCAGTTCTTC. Amino acids: CNARDSRGGDNEQFF.

Turning to this clonotype: A read error may account for a junction end that differs from germline. The chain couples TRBV5-5 to TRBJ1-2; the D is unclear. The CDR3 is 14 residues long. Germline loops: CDR1 SGHKS, CDR2 YYEKEE (reference sequence). CDR3 nucleotides: TGTGCCAGCGGCTTCCGGTTGGCAAACTATGGCTACACCTTC. It specifies CASGFRLANYGYTF.

CDR3 region: CASSPDAYSYTF. CDR3 nucleotide sequence: TGTGCCAGCAGCCCAGATGCTTATAGCTACACCTTC. This chain links TRBV7-2 with TRBJ1-2; D not certain. CDR3 length: 12 amino acids. Germline V gives CDR1 SGHTA, CDR2 FQGNSA. Trimming stripped 5 bases from V and 9 bases from J, with 13 bases between.

DNA for the CDR3: TGTGCCAGCAGTTGGGGGGACAGTAATTCACCCCTCCACTTT. This sequence encodes CASSWGDSNSPLHF. V and J are TRBV12-3 or TRBV12-4 and TRBJ1-6, with 7 bases identical to TRBD1. CDR3 length equals 14 residues. After removal of 4 bases from V and 6 bases from J, the junction contained 3 bases not matched to a gene.

The rearrangement joins TRBV5-3 to TRBJ1-2; the D is unclear. TRBV5-3 is an open reading frame, and its role is uncertain. CDR3 length: 13 amino acids. Trimming took off 4 bases at V and 10 bases at J, with 17 bases between the two ends. The CDR3 region is CARSLLGRGVYTF. CDR3 sequence (DNA): TGTGCCAGAAGCCTGCTGGGTAGAGGAGTCTACACCTTC.

The chain employs TRBV7-2 and TRBJ2-7, with D perhaps matching TRBD1 or TRBD2 (6 bases each). V dropped 4 bases and J dropped 4 bases, with 20 bases sitting between them. CDR1 and CDR2 from the germline V gene are SGHTA and FQGNSA. This CDR3 comprises 16 residues. The CDR3 loop reads CASSYDRRGEAYEQYF. The CDR3 nucleotides are TGTGCCAGCAGCTACGACCGGAGGGGGGAGGCGTACGAGCAGTACTTC. Using reference TRBV7-2 and TRBJ2-7 for the parts outside the CDR3, the full variable domain is GAGVSQSPSNKVTEKGKDVELRCDPISGHTALYWYRQSLGQGLEFLIYFQGNSAPDKSGLPSDRFSAERTGGSVSTLTIQRTQQEDSAVYLCASSYDRRGEAYEQYFGPGTRLTVT.

The chain carries TRBV12-3 or TRBV12-4 and TRBJ2-4, with 7 positions matching TRBD1. The better agreement between TRBJ2-7 and the DNA end casts doubt on the J call. CDR3 length equals 13 residues. The DNA of the CDR3 is TGTGCCAGCAGTCAGGGGGATCCCTACGAGCAGTACTTC. Translation gives CASSQGDPYEQYF.